The sequence of this TCR beta chain was determined in a study of T-cell reconstitution after alpha-beta-depleted transplantation in children. Notes on the study in general: Reportedly, alpha-beta T cells present about two months post-transplant originated from several hundred expanded clones of graft origin. The authors attributed T-cell counts and diversity one year after transplant mostly to newly produced T cells. Some patients' high day-60 TCRbeta diversity was attributed to recipient cells surviving conditioning.

About this clonotype itself: Its antigen is unknown.

The TCRbeta library was prepared with unique molecular identifiers. Via MiXCR, TCRdb re-called the PCR reads, giving one row per CDR3 protein. The sample shows a few hundred thousand distinct CDR3 sequences, 13% of them seen only once. J lost 4 bases, V lost 2 bases, and 5 bases had no gene match. The CDR3 runs 14 residues. Germline V CDR1 and CDR2: SGHAT, FQNNGV. Sequenced here: PBMCs, mostly from graft donor cells, sampled 360 days after TCRalphabeta/CD19-depleted stem cell transplant. The sequence came from a male patient younger than 18 who had a stem cell transplant for acute myeloid leukemia, so the T cells may come from the graft donor. The gene calls are TRBV11-2 and TRBJ2-7; 7 nucleotides agree with TRBD2. This CDR3 is CASSLRTRYYEQYF. In nucleotides, the CDR3 is TGTGCCAGCAGCTTAAGGACTAGATATTACGAGCAGTACTTC.